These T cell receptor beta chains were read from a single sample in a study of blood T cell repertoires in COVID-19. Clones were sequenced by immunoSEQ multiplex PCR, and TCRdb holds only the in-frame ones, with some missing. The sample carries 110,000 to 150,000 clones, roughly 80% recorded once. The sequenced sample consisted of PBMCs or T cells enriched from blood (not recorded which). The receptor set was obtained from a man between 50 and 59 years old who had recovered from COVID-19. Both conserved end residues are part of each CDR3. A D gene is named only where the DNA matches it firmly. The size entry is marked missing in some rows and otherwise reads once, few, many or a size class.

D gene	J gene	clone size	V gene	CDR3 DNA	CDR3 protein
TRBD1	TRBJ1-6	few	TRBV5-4	TGTGCCAGCAGCCTAGCGACAGGGGAAAATTCACCCCTCCACTTT	CASSLATGENSPLHF
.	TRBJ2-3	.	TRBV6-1	TGTGCCAGCAGTGATTTCGGGGGGCGCAGAACAGATACGCAGTATTTT	CASSDFGGRRTDTQYF
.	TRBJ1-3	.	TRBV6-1	TGTGCCAGCAGTGACGGACTGAGGAACACCATATATTTT	CASSDGLRNTIYF
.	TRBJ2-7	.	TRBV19	TGTGCCAGTAGTATAGGCTACTCCTACGAGCAGTACTTC	CASSIGYSYEQYF
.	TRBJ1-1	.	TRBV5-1	TGCGCCAGCAGATACGACAGGAACACTGAAGCTTTCTTT	CASRYDRNTEAFF
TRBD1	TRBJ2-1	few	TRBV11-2	TGTGCCAGCAGCCTAAGACAGGGGTACTACAATGAGCAGTTCTTC	CASSLRQGYYNEQFF
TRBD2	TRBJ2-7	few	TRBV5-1	TGCGCCAGCACCCCGACGGGGGGACACGAGCAGTACTTC	CASTPTGGHEQYF
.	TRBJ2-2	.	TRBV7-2	TGTGCCAGCAGCAGGGGCGAGAACACCGGGGAGCTGTTTTTT	CASSRGENTGELFF
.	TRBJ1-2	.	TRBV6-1	TGTGCCAGCAGTGAAAGGAGCGCAGGGGACTATGGCTACACCTTC	CASSERSAGDYGYTF
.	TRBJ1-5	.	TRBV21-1	TGTGCCAGCAGCAATGCAGTAGAGGGTATCGGGGATCAGCCCCAGCATTTT	CASSNAVEGIGDQPQHF
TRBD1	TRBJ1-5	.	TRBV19	TGTGCCAGTAGTATAGCGGGACAGGGTGTTCAGCCCCAGCATTTT	CASSIAGQGVQPQHF
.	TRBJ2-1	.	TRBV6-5	TGTGCCAGCAGTCAGAGTGCAGGGCCCTACAATGAGCAGTTCTTC	CASSQSAGPYNEQFF
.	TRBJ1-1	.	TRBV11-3	TGTGCCAGCAGCTTAGTAAAGAACACTGAAGCTTTCTTT	CASSLVKNTEAFF
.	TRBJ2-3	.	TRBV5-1	TGCGCCAGCAGCTTGTTGGAAGGGGCAGATACGCAGTATTTT	CASSLLEGADTQYF
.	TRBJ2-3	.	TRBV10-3	TGTGCCATCAGTGAGGCAGGGATCCGCACAGATACGCAGTATTTT	CAISEAGIRTDTQYF
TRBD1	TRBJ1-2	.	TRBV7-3	TGTGCCAGCAGCTCCCCTGGGGACAGGCCTCGTGATGGCTACACCTTC	CASSSPGDRPRDGYTF
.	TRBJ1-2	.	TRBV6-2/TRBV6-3	TGTGCCAGCAGTACTGGGGGGGGCGCCGGTGGCTACACCTTC	CASSTGGGAGGYTF
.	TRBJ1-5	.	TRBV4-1	TGCGCCAGCAGCCAAGAGGGAGGGAGTCAGCCCCAGCATTTT	CASSQEGGSQPQHF
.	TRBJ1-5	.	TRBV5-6	TGTGCCAGCAGCCAGCAGGGTAATAGGGGTCAGCCCCAGCATTTT	CASSQQGNRGQPQHF
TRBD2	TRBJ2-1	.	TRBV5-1	TGCGCCAGCAGCTTACTAGCGGGGGTAAGCTCCTACAATGAGCAGTTCTTC	CASSLLAGVSSYNEQFF
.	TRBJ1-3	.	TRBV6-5	TGTGCCAGCAGTTACCTGGGGGGCTCTGGAAACACCATATATTTT	CASSYLGGSGNTIYF
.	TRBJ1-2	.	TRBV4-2	TGTGCCAGCAGCCAAGAGACGGGAAGAGGCGATGGCTACACCTTC	CASSQETGRGDGYTF
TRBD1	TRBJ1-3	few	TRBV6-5	TGTGCCAGCAGACAGGGGGCGGCTGGAAACACCATATATTTT	CASRQGAAGNTIYF
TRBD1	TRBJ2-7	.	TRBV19	TGTGCCAGTAGACCCGGGACAGGGGTGGCTCGCGAGCAGTACTTC	CASRPGTGVAREQYF
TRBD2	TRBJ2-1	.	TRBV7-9	TGTGCCAGCCGCCTGGGCGGGGGTGAGCAGTTCTTC	CASRLGGGEQFF
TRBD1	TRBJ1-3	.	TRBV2	TGTGCCAGCAGTCCGACAGGGACTGGAAACACCATATATTTT	CASSPTGTGNTIYF
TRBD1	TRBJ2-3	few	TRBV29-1	TGCAGCGTCGTGACAGGGGGGACAGATACGCAGTATTTT	CSVVTGGTDTQYF
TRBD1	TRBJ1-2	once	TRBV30	TGTGCCTGGAGTGGGACAGGGGATTCCTATGGCTACACCTTC	CAWSGTGDSYGYTF
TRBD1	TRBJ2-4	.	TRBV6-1	TGTGCCAGCAGTGTCCCGGGACAGGGGGCGGCCAAAAACATTCAGTACTTC	CASSVPGQGAAKNIQYF
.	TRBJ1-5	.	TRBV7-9	TGTGCCAGCAGCTTAGGGCCAGGTAATCAGCCCCAGCATTTT	CASSLGPGNQPQHF
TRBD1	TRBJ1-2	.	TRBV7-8	TGTGCCAGCAGCCGCCGGGACAGGGGGCGCATGAGCTATGGCTACACCTTC	CASSRRDRGRMSYGYTF
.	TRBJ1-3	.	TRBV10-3	TGTGCCATCAGTGAGTCGGGGGGGGCTGGAAACACCATATATTTT	CAISESGGAGNTIYF
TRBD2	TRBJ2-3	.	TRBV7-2	TGTGCCAGCAGCTTAGTTGCGGGGCTAGCGGGGGGGCCAGATACGCAGTATTTT	CASSLVAGLAGGPDTQYF
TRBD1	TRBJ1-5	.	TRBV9	TGTGCCAGCAGCCCAAGGGACAGGGGTCAGCCCCAGCATTTT	CASSPRDRGQPQHF
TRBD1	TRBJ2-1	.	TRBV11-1	TGTGCCAGCAGCCGGGCGGGACAGGGTTACAATGAGCAGTTCTTC	CASSRAGQGYNEQFF
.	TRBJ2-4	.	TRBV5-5	TGTGCCAGCAGCTGGGACAACAAAAACATTCAGTACTTC	CASSWDNKNIQYF
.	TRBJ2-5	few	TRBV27	TGTGCCAGCAGGCACAGACAGGGGAGGGGGCAAGAGACCCAGTACTTC	CASRHRQGRGQETQYF
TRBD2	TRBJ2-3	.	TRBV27	TGTGCCAGCAGTTTAGTCCGGACTAGCGGTGGAGATACGCAGTATTTT	CASSLVRTSGGDTQYF
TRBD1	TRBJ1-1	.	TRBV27	TGTGCCAGCAGTTTAAGGGGACAGGGAAGGAATGAAGCTTTCTTT	CASSLRGQGRNEAFF
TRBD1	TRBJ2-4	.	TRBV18	TGTGCCAGCTCCCCGGGACAGGAAAACATTCAGTACTTC	CASSPGQENIQYF
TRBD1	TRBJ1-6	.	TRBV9	TGTGCCAGCAGCGTAGTAGGGACAGAGGATTCACCCCTCCACTTT	CASSVVGTEDSPLHF
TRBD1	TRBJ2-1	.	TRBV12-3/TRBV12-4	TGTGCCAGCAGTTTTTCAGGGGGCAGTGAGCAGTTCTTC	CASSFSGGSEQFF
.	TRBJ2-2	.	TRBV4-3	TGCGCCAGCAGCCTCCTTGGCCGGGTCAGCACCGGGGAGCTGTTTTTT	CASSLLGRVSTGELFF
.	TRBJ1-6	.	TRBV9	TGTGCCAGCAGCGTGGGGCTAGAGAATTCACCCCTCCACTTT	CASSVGLENSPLHF
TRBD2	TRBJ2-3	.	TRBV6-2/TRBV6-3	TGTGCCAGCAGTTATAGCGGGACAGATACGCAGTATTTT	CASSYSGTDTQYF
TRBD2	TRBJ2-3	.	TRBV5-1	TGCGCCAGCAGCGGGGGGACTAGCGGGGCCGTACATGTAGATACGCAGTATTTT	CASSGGTSGAVHVDTQYF
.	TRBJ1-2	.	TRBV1	TGCACCAGCAGCCAAGAATTGAGAGAGAAAAGAGCTAACTATGGCTACACCTTC	CTSSQELREKRANYGYTF
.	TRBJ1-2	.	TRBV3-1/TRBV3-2	TGTGCCAGCAGCCAAATCCTTGACTATGGCTACACCTTC	CASSQILDYGYTF
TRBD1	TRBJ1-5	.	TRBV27	TGTGCCAGCAGTTTATACGGACAGGGCAACAATCAGCCCCAGCATTTT	CASSLYGQGNNQPQHF
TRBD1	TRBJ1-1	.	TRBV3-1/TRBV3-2	TGTGCCAGCAGCCTCGCTGACAGGGGACGGGGTGAAGCTTTCTTT	CASSLADRGRGEAFF
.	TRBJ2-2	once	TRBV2	TGTGCCAGCAATCGGGCCGGGGAGCTGTTTTTT	CASNRAGELFF
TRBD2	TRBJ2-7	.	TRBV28	TGTGCCAGCAGGGGATCCGGGACTAGTGGGACCTACGAGCAGTACTTC	CASRGSGTSGTYEQYF
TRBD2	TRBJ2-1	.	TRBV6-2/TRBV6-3	TGTGCCAGCAGTTGGACTAGCGGGGGAATCAGGAATGAGCAGTTCTTC	CASSWTSGGIRNEQFF
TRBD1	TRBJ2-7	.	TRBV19	TGTGCCAGTAGTCCCAACAGGGGCTACGAGCAGTACTTC	CASSPNRGYEQYF
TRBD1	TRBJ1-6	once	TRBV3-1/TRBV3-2	TGTGCCAGCAGCCAGTCGGACAGGGGGACACCCCTCCACTTT	CASSQSDRGTPLHF